This TCR beta chain was captured in a study of T cells in Graves' hyperthyroidism and ophthalmopathy. This clonotype has ten or more counts. From germline, CDR1 is SNHLY and CDR2 FYNNEI. V gave up 6 bases and J gave up 6 bases; unmatched junction bases: 10. The CDR3 spans 14 residues. Template material for amplifying TCR beta CDR3 regions consisted of RNA transcripts. HTBI primers were used for first-round RT-PCR of the TCR CDR3. TCRdb used MiXCR to reprocess the multiplex PCR reads, holding one entry per CDR3 protein. This table has more than 500,000 distinct CDR3 sequences, approximately 15% appearing once.

Sequenced sample: blood. The chain recombines TRBV2 with TRBJ2-7, with 8 bases that match TRBD2. This TCR came from a woman in her thirties or forties with Graves' ophthalmopathy. The CDR3 is CASRLAERMGEQYF. The DNA of the CDR3 is TGTGCCAGCAGACTAGCGGAAAGGATGGGCGAGCAGTACTTC.